The sequence of this TCR beta chain was determined in a study of blood T cell repertoires in COVID-19. Study information: In each case, the material was cDNA or gDNA derived from T cells, B-cell-depleted T cells, or PBMCs.

This table comes from immunoSEQ multiplex PCR, and its TCRdb copy is limited to in-frame clones, with some not included. Of hundreds of thousands of clones listed, about 89% are singletons. Germline V lookup: CDR1 SGDLS, CDR2 YYNGEE. The CDR3 has 14 amino acids. V shed 3 bases and J shed 5 bases, with 14 bases lying between them. This chain links TRBV9 with TRBJ1-2; no clear D. The clonotype comes from a woman aged 40-49 years who had recovered from COVID-19. What was sequenced was peripheral blood. The CDR3 DNA reads TGTGCCAGCAGCGCCCTGGGCCCCGGATATGGCTACACCTTC. Protein: CASSALGPGYGYTF.